These T cell receptor beta chains were read from a single sample in a study of T cell repertoires in cytomegalovirus infection. These TCRs are of unknown antigen specificity. TCRdb recomputed calls from the reads with MiXCR, one row per CDR3 protein. The table includes 550,000 to 850,000 distinct CDR3 sequences, about 30% detected once. The input for sequencing was cultured PBMCs, taken from culture after CMV antigen stimulation. These receptors all stem from a human donor in good health (CMV status not recorded). Some clones in this sample may be carry-over from other donors' samples. CDR3s include the opening cysteine and the closing phenylalanine or tryptophan. Fields, in order: clone size, J gene, V gene, D gene, CDR3 DNA, CDR3 protein. The D gene is left open where the match is weak. Size values are once, few and many counts, or a class for expanded clones, and some rows have none.

>NA|TRBJ2-3|TRBV28|TRBD1
TGTGCCAGCAGTTTTTTTTCAAACTGGGACAGAGTCACAGATACGCAGTATTTT
CASSFFSNWDRVTDTQYF
>few|TRBJ2-2|TRBV7-2|NA
TGTGCCAGCAGCCCGACTAGTTTACGCGGGGAGCTGTTTTTT
CASSPTSLRGELFF
>NA|TRBJ1-1|TRBV11-2|NA
TGTGCCAGCAGCTTAGGGGGGGGACACCGCGTCCTAGACGAAGCTTTCTTT
CASSLGGGHRVLDEAFF
>many|TRBJ1-2|TRBV7-8|TRBD1
TGTGCCAGCAGCTTCCGACAGGGTGGCTATGGCTACACCTTC
CASSFRQGGYGYTF
>few|TRBJ1-2|TRBV6-1|NA
TGTGCCAGCAGTGATTTGACTCATGGCTACACCTTC
CASSDLTHGYTF
>many|TRBJ2-3|TRBV7-8|NA
TGTGCCAGCAGCTTAGAATTAAGAACACAGTATTTT
CASSLELRTQYF
>few|TRBJ2-3|TRBV7-4|TRBD1
TGTGCCAGCAGCTCAACGGACAGGTCGGATACGCAGTATTTT
CASSSTDRSDTQYF
>few|TRBJ2-7|TRBV5-5|NA
TGTGCCAGCAACCGGGGTCCAACGCCTGAAGAGCAGTACTTC
CASNRGPTPEEQYF
>few|TRBJ2-1|TRBV7-8|NA
TGTGCCAGCAGCTGGCAGGGGTTAACGCTGGATGAGCAGTTCTTC
CASSWQGLTLDEQFF
>many|TRBJ2-3|TRBV7-2|NA
TGTGCCAGCAGAACCCCCCAGGGGGGGGGCACAGATACGCAGTATTTT
CASRTPQGGGTDTQYF
>few|TRBJ2-7|TRBV7-4|TRBD2
TGTGCCAGCAGCTCCCCCCCCCAGCGGGGCCGGTACGAGCAGTACTTC
CASSSPPQRGRYEQYF
>once|TRBJ2-1|TRBV5-1|NA
TGCGCCAGCAGCTTCAATGGGGCCCACAATGAGCAGTTCTTC
CASSFNGAHNEQFF
>NA|TRBJ2-5|TRBV2|NA
TGTGCCAGCAGTGAAGGGGTAGAGACCCAGTACTTC
CASSEGVETQYF
>once|TRBJ2-4|TRBV15|NA
TGTGCCACCAGCCGGGATTTAGCCAAAAACATTCAGTACTTC
CATSRDLAKNIQYF
>few|TRBJ2-1|TRBV7-2|NA
TGTGCCAGCAGCCTTCAACGTGGGGAGTATGAGCAGTTCTTC
CASSLQRGEYEQFF
>NA|TRBJ2-7|TRBV12-3/TRBV12-4|TRBD1
TGTGCCAGCCCTGAGGACAGGGCCCTTCGGGAGCAGTACTTC
CASPEDRALREQYF
>few|TRBJ2-3|TRBV27|NA
TGTGCCAGCAGTTTAGCCAGGACCACGGGTAGCACAGATACGCAGTATTTT
CASSLARTTGSTDTQYF